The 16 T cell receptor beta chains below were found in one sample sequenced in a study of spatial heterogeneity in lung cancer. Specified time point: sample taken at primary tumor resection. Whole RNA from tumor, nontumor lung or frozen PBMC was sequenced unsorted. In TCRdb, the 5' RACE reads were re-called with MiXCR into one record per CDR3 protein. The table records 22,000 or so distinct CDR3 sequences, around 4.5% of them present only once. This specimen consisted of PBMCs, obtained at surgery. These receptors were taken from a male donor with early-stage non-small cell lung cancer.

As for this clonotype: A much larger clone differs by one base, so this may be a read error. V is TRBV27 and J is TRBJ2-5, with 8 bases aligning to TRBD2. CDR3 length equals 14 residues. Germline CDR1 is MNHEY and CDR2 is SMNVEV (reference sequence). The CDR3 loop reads CASSSYGRAEIQYF. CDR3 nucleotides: TGTGCCAGCAGTTCATACGGGAGGGCGGAGATCCAGTACTTC.

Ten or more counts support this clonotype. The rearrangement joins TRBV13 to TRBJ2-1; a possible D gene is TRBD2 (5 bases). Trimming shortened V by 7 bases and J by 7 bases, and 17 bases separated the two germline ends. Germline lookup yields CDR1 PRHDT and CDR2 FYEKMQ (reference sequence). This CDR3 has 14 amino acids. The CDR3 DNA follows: TGTGCCAGCACCGTAACTAGGACGGCGAATGAGCAGTTCTTC. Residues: CASTVTRTANEQFF.

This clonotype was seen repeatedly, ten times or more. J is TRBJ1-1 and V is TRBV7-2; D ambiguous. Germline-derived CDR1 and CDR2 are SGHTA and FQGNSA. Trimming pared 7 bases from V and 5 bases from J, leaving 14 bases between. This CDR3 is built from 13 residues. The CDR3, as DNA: TGTGCCAGCACCTATAAGGGAGGGACTGAAGCTTTCTTT. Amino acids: CASTYKGGTEAFF.

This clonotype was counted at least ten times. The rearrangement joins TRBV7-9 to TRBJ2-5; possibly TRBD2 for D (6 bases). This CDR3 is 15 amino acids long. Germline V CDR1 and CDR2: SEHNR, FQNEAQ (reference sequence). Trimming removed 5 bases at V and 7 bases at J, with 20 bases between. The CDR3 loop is CASSPPGLRWLTQYF. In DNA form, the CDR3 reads TGTGCCAGCAGCCCTCCGGGACTTCGCTGGTTGACCCAGTACTTC.

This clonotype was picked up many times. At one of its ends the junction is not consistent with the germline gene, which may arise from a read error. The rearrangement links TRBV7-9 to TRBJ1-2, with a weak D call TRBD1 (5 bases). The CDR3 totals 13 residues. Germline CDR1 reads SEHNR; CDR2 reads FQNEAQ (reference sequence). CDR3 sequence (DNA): TGTGCCAGCAGATTAGAGGGGTTCTATGGCTACACCTTC. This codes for CASRLEGFYGYTF.

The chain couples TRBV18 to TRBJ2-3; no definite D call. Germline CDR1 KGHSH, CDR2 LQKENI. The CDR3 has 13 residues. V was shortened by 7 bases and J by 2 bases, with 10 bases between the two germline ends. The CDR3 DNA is TGTGCCAGCTTGGACGCCAACACAGATACGCAGTATTTT. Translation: CASLDANTDTQYF.

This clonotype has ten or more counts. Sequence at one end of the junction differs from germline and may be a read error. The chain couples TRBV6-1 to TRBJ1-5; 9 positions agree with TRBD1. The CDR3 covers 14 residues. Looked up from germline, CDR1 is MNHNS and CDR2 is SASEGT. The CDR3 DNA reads TGTGCCAGCTGTGACAGGGGGTGGAATCAGCCCCAGCATTTT. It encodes CASCDRGWNQPQHF.

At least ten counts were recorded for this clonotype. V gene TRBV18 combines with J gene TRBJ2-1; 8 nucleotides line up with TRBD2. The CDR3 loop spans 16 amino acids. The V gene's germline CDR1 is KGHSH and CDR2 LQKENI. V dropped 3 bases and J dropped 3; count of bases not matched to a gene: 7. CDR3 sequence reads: CASSPAPSGGYNEQFF. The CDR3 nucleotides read TGTGCCAGCTCACCCGCCCCGAGCGGGGGCTACAATGAGCAGTTCTTC.

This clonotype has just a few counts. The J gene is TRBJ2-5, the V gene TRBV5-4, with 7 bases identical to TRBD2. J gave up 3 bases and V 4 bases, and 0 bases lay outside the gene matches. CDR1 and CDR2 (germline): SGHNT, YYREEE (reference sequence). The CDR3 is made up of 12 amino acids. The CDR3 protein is CASSGLEETQYF. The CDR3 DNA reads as TGTGCCAGCAGCGGACTAGAAGAGACCCAGTACTTC.

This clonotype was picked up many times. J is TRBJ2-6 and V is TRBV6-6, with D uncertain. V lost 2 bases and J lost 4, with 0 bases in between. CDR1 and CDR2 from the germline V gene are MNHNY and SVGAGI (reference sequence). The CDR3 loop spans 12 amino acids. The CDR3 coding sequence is TGTGCCAGCAGTTACGGGGCCAACGTCCTGACTTTC. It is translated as CASSYGANVLTF.

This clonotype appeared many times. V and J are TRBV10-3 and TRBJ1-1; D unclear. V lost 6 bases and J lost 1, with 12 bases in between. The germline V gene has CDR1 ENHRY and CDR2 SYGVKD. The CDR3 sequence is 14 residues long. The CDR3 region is CAISSETPNTEAFF. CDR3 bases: TGTGCCATCAGCTCCGAGACACCGAACACTGAAGCTTTCTTT.

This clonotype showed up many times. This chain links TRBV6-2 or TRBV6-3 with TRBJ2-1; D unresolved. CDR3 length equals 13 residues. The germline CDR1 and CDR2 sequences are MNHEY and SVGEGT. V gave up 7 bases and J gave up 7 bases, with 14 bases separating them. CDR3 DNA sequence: TGTGCCAGCAACACCCCGAAGTCAAATGAGCAGTTCTTC. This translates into CASNTPKSNEQFF.

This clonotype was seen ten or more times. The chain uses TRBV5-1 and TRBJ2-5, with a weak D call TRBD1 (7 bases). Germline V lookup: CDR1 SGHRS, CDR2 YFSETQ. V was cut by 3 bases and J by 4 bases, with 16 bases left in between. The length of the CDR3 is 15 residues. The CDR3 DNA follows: TGCGCCAGCAGCTCCCCGACAGGGAGGAGAGAGACCCAGTACTTC. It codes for CASSSPTGRRETQYF.

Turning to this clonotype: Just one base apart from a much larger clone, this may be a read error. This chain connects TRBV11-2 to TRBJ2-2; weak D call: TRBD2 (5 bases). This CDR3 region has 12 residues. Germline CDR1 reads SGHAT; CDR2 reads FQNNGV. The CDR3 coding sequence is TGTGCCAGCAGCTTTTACACCGGGAAGCTGTTTTTT. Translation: CASSFYTGKLFF.

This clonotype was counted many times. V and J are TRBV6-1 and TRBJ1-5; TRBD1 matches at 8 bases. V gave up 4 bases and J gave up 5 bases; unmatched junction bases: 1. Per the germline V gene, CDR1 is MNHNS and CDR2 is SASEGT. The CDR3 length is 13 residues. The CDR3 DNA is TGTGCCAGCAGTGGGACAGGGTATCAGCCCCAGCATTTT. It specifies CASSGTGYQPQHF.

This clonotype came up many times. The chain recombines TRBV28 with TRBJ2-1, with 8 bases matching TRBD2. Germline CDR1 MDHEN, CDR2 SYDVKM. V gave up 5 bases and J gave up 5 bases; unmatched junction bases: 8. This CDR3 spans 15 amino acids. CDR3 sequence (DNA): TGTGCCAGCAGTCCCCTCCGGGGGGGACACAATGAGCAGTTCTTC. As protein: CASSPLRGGHNEQFF. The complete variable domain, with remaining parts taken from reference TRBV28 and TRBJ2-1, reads DVKVTQSSRYLVKRTGEKVFLECVQDMDHENMFWYRQDPGLGLRLIYFSYDVKMKEKGDIPEGYSVSREKKERFSLILESASTNQTSMYLCASSPLRGGHNEQFFGPGTRLTVL.